This TCR beta chain was identified during a study of blood T cell repertoires in COVID-19. Whole-study context: Sites across the United States, Italy and Spain contributed samples from acute and convalescent COVID-19. T cells, B-cell-depleted T cells, or PBMCs supplied cDNA or gDNA.

This clone was observed a single time. Clones were sequenced by immunoSEQ multiplex PCR, and TCRdb holds only the in-frame ones, with some missing. This table has about 76,000 clones, around 91% appearing once. With V trimmed by 0 bases and J by 5 bases, 13 bases remained unmatched. Germline V lookup: CDR1 LGHNA, CDR2 YSLEER. The CDR3 is made up of 19 amino acids. The sequence was collected from a human donor in a cohort sampled during active COVID-19. The sequenced material came from peripheral blood. This sequence joins TRBV4-3 and TRBJ2-5; 12 nucleotides align to TRBD2. The CDR3 DNA reads as TGCGCCAGCAGCCAAGATAGGGGACTAGCGGGTTGGAAACCCGAGACCCAGTACTTC. This translates into CASSQDRGLAGWKPETQYF.